This is a list of T cell receptor beta chains from one sample in a study of cytomegalovirus exposure and HLA in healthy donors. Sequencing used immunoSEQ multiplex PCR; TCRdb keeps in-frame clones, though not all of them. The table has about 210,000 clones, approximately 83% seen once; the top ten hold about 9.4%. Sequencing was done on a sample of PBMCs. These receptors were taken from a woman in her 50s in good health and CMV-seropositive. CDR3s include the opening cysteine and the closing phenylalanine or tryptophan. The D gene is left open where the match is weak. Expanded clones are given a class, and other clones once, few, many or no size at all.

v_call	clone_size	j_call	d_call	cdr3_aa	cdr3_nt
TRBV19	.	TRBJ1-2	.	CASSDRDYGYTF	TGTGCCAGTAGTGACAGAGACTATGGCTACACCTTC
TRBV19	.	TRBJ2-1	.	CASRGQASYNEQFF	TGTGCCAGTAGAGGCCAGGCATCCTACAATGAGCAGTTCTTC
TRBV19	.	TRBJ1-2	TRBD1	CASSIPRQGSNYGYTF	TGTGCCAGTAGTATACCTAGACAGGGGAGCAACTATGGCTACACCTTC
TRBV7-8	.	TRBJ2-5	.	CASSRDPGFYETQYF	TGTGCCAGCAGCAGAGATCCAGGCTTTTACGAGACCCAGTACTTC
TRBV6-6	.	TRBJ1-4	.	CASSSGLGREKLFF	TGTGCCAGCAGTTCCGGGCTAGGGAGAGAAAAACTGTTTTTT
TRBV5-1	.	TRBJ2-7	.	CASSSSGGLVEQYF	TGCGCCAGCAGCTCCTCCGGGGGGCTGGTTGAGCAGTACTTC
TRBV6-6	.	TRBJ1-1	.	CASSKTGVNTEAFF	TGTGCCAGCAGTAAGACAGGAGTGAACACTGAAGCTTTCTTT
TRBV4-1	few	TRBJ1-1	TRBD1	CASSPRDSWTEAFF	TGCGCCAGCAGCCCAAGGGACAGTTGGACTGAAGCTTTCTTT
TRBV28	few	TRBJ1-4	.	CASSLDSAWFF	TGTGCCAGCAGTCTGGACAGTGCGTGGTTTTTT
TRBV28	once	TRBJ2-3	TRBD2	CASGAGGPTDTQYF	TGTGCCAGCGGGGCGGGGGGGCCGACAGATACGCAGTATTTT
TRBV10-3	.	TRBJ1-3	.	CAITVQGSGNTIYF	TGTGCCATCACCGTCCAGGGCTCTGGAAACACCATATATTTT
TRBV6-5	once	TRBJ1-6	.	CASRHDSNSPLHF	TGTGCCAGCAGACACGATTCTAATTCACCCCTCCACTTT
TRBV6-5	.	TRBJ1-4	TRBD1	CASRSGTGPPGKLFF	TGTGCCAGCAGATCGGGGACAGGCCCGCCGGGGAAACTGTTTTTT
TRBV5-1	.	TRBJ2-7	TRBD1	CASSYNPGQTYEQYF	TGCGCCAGCAGCTACAACCCGGGACAGACCTACGAGCAGTACTTC
TRBV9	.	TRBJ2-5	.	CASSASGTLGETQYF	TGTGCCAGCAGCGCATCCGGGACACTGGGGGAGACCCAGTACTTC
TRBV5-8	.	TRBJ1-1	TRBD1	CASSSGQGWNTEAFF	TGTGCCAGCAGCTCCGGACAGGGCTGGAACACTGAAGCTTTCTTT
TRBV7-8	.	TRBJ2-3	TRBD1	CASSSQGGTDTQYF	TGTGCCAGCAGCTCCCAGGGGGGCACAGATACGCAGTATTTT